One and the same sample provided the 8 T cell receptor beta chains below, sequenced in a study of Graves' ophthalmopathy and Graves' hyperthyroidism. The authors amplified TCR beta CDR3 regions, and they did so from RNA transcripts for repertoire sequencing. A first-round RT-PCR used HTBI primers, followed by a second-round multiplex PCR. TCRdb redid the calling of the multiplex PCR reads with MiXCR, one entry per CDR3 protein. The top ten hold about 40% of the sample, which has almost 750,000 distinct CDR3 sequences, roughly 40% seen once. The sample consisted of peripheral blood. All receptors come from an adult man with Graves' ophthalmopathy.

V and J are TRBV19 and TRBJ1-2; TRBD1 agrees at 7 bases. Trimming cost V 8 bases and J 3 bases; bases outside gene matches: 6. This CDR3 comprises 13 residues. Germline lookup yields CDR1 LNHDA and CDR2 SQIVND (reference sequence). CDR3 sequence reads: CASLTGTDYGYTF. The CDR3 DNA reads as TGTGCCAGTTTAACCGGGACAGACTATGGCTACACCTTC. The variable domain in full, completed from reference TRBV19 and TRBJ1-2, reads DGGITQSPKYLFRKEGQNVTLSCEQNLNHDAMYWYRQDPGQGLRLIYYSQIVNDFQKGDIAEGYSVSREKKESFPLTVTSAQKNPTAFYLCASLTGTDYGYTFGSGTRLTVV.

In this sample, this clonotype turned up many times. Written as DNA, the CDR3 is TGCAGCGTTGAAAGACAGGCTACCCGCTATGGCTACACCTTC. Amino acids: CSVERQATRYGYTF. The genes are TRBV29-1 and TRBJ1-2; D may be TRBD1 (6 bases). V was cut by 2 bases and J by 4 bases, with 14 bases left in between. CDR1 SQVTM and CDR2 ANQGSEA come from the germline V gene. This CDR3 is 14 amino acids long.

A note on this clonotype: This may come from a read error, since a much larger clone is one base off. In this CDR3 the conserved last residue, phenylalanine or tryptophan, is missing, so a read error is likely. The chain couples TRBV9 to TRBJ2-5, with D maybe TRBD2 (6 bases). Trimming took 4 bases from V and 7 from J, leaving 14 bases between them. The CDR3 covers 13 residues. CDR1 SGDLS and CDR2 YYNGEE come from the germline V gene. This CDR3 is CASSLGLGGTQYL. In DNA form, the CDR3 reads TGTGCCAGCAGCTTGGGACTTGGGGGGACCCAGTACCTC.

For this clonotype: The junction and the germline gene differ at one end; a read error may be behind it. V gene TRBV10-3 combines with J gene TRBJ1-2; D not certain. The CDR3 consists of 15 residues. CDR1 ENHRY and CDR2 SYGVKD come from the germline V gene. CDR3: CASSYAGATNYGYTF. Written as DNA, the CDR3 is TGTGCCAGCAGTTACGCTGGAGCAACTAACTATGGCTACACCTTC.

This clonotype occurred a few times. The J gene is TRBJ2-5, the V gene TRBV7-2, with 11 bases lining up with TRBD2. The CDR3 length is 18 residues. Germline V gives CDR1 SGHTA, CDR2 FQGNSA. J gave up 0 bases and V 5 bases, and 11 bases lay outside the gene matches. The CDR3 sequence: CASSASRLAGNYQETQYF. CDR3 DNA: TGTGCCAGCAGCGCAAGTCGACTAGCGGGGAACTACCAAGAGACCCAGTACTTC.

This clonotype was seen repeatedly, ten times or more. This chain links TRBV29-1 with TRBJ1-1; no clear D. This CDR3 spans 12 amino acids. Germline CDR1 and CDR2: SQVTM and ANQGSEA. V lost 5 bases and J 1 base, leaving 8 bases between the germline ends. The CDR3 loop reads CSVIAGNTEAFF. The CDR3 DNA sequence: TGCAGCGTTATAGCCGGGAACACTGAAGCTTTCTTT. The full variable domain, with the rest looked up from reference TRBV29-1 and TRBJ1-1, is SAVISQKPSRDICQRGTSLTIQCQVDSQVTMMFWYRQQPGQSLTLIATANQGSEATYESGFVIDKFPISRPNLTFSTLTVSNMSPEDSSIYLCSVIAGNTEAFFGQGTRLTVV.

With respect to this clonotype: The junction does not match germline at one end; this may be a read error. The chain uses TRBV5-1 and TRBJ1-1; D is possibly TRBD1 (5 bases). The CDR3 runs to 15 residues. Germline V gene lookup returns CDR1 SGHRS and CDR2 YFSETQ. In nucleotides, the CDR3 is TGCGCCAGCAGCACGGATGTGCTGGGGCGGACTGAAGCTTCCTTT. It is translated as CASSTDVLGRTEASF.

This clonotype was observed a single time. The chain couples TRBV19 to TRBJ1-3, with D unresolved. Germline V gene sequence: CDR1 LNHDA, CDR2 SQIVND (reference sequence). The CDR3 is 13 amino acids. Trimming took 5 bases from V and 4 from J, leaving 9 bases between them. The CDR3: CASSFNSGNTIYF. Written as DNA, the CDR3 is TGTGCCAGTAGTTTTAATTCCGGAAACACCATATATTTT.